The rows below give T cell receptor beta chains drawn from one sample of a study of T cell responses to AZD1222 COVID-19 vaccine. The method was immunoSEQ multiplex PCR; TCRdb's version includes in-frame clones alone and lacks a portion of them. The sample gives around 110,000 clones, approximately 90% of which show up once; 1.6% is in the top ten. This sample comprised peripheral blood, obtained 28 days after the second AZD1222 dose. Every receptor here comes from an adult who received the AZD1222 COVID-19 vaccine. Both conserved end residues are part of each CDR3. D genes are given only for firm matches. Part of the rows lack a size; the others show once, few, many or a class for expanded clones.

clone_size	j_call	d_call	v_call	cdr3_nt	cdr3_aa
NA	TRBJ1-5	TRBD1	TRBV28	TGTGCCAGCAGTTTGGACAGGAGAGGGGATCAGCCCCAGCATTTT	CASSLDRRGDQPQHF
once	TRBJ2-2	NA	TRBV15	TGTGCCACCAGCAGATCCCCGGACAACACCGGGGAGCTGTTTTTT	CATSRSPDNTGELFF
NA	TRBJ2-7	TRBD2	TRBV18	TGTGCCAGCTCCTGGACTAGCGGAAACTACGAGCAGTACTTC	CASSWTSGNYEQYF
NA	TRBJ2-1	NA	TRBV6-4	TGTGCCAGCAGTGGCGGAACCTCAACCTACAATGAGCAGTTCTTC	CASSGGTSTYNEQFF
NA	TRBJ2-1	NA	TRBV28	TGTGCCAGCAGTTTCCCCTCGAGCTCCTACAATGAGCAGTTCTTC	CASSFPSSSYNEQFF
NA	TRBJ1-3	NA	TRBV14	TGTGCCAGCAGCCCGAGGGTGGCAGGGCAATCCTCTGGAAACACCATATATTTT	CASSPRVAGQSSGNTIYF
NA	TRBJ2-7	TRBD1	TRBV9	TGTGCCAGCAGCCCCCTCGGGACAGGGTCCTACGAGCAGTACTTC	CASSPLGTGSYEQYF
NA	TRBJ1-1	NA	TRBV24-1	TGTGCCACCAGCCGGGGGCCGAGCCAACCTGAAGCTTTCTTT	CATSRGPSQPEAFF
NA	TRBJ1-2	NA	TRBV2	TGTGCCAGCAGGGGTGACAGTGGGGGGCAGGGGTACACCTTC	CASRGDSGGQGYTF
NA	TRBJ2-7	TRBD1	TRBV28	TGTGCCAGCAGTTCGGACAGGGTCGACGAGCAGTACTTC	CASSSDRVDEQYF
NA	TRBJ2-2	NA	TRBV7-3	TGTGCCAGCAGCCATGTCCCCGGGGAGCTGTTTTTT	CASSHVPGELFF
once	TRBJ1-5	NA	TRBV2	TGTGCCAGCAGTGACTGGGGCAATCAGCCCCAGCATTTT	CASSDWGNQPQHF
NA	TRBJ2-3	TRBD1	TRBV19	TGTGCCAGTAGTAACAGGGGGCAGACAGATACGCAGTATTTT	CASSNRGQTDTQYF
NA	TRBJ2-7	NA	TRBV19	TGTGCCAGTAGTATTGGGCAGGGAAGATTCTACGAGCAGTACTTC	CASSIGQGRFYEQYF
NA	TRBJ1-2	NA	TRBV6-5	TGTGCCAGCAGTCCTGAACAGGGTGTCTATGGCTACACCTTC	CASSPEQGVYGYTF
NA	TRBJ2-3	NA	TRBV28	TGTGCCACCGCCCCGAGTACAGATACGCAGTATTTT	CATAPSTDTQYF
NA	TRBJ2-7	TRBD2	TRBV4-2	TGTGCCAGCAGCCAAGATGCGGCGGGAGACCCCTACGAGCAGTACTTC	CASSQDAAGDPYEQYF
once	TRBJ1-1	NA	TRBV4-1	TGCGCCAGCAGCCCAATCATCGGTGAAGCTTTCTTT	CASSPIIGEAFF
NA	TRBJ2-5	NA	TRBV11-2	TGTGCCAGCAGCTTAGACGGGTACAGAGGGACGACCCAGTACTTC	CASSLDGYRGTTQYF
NA	TRBJ1-1	NA	TRBV19	TGTGCCAGTACCTCTTGGGGGCCGGAAGGGTACACTGAAGCTTTCTTT	CASTSWGPEGYTEAFF
NA	TRBJ2-7	NA	TRBV30	TGTGCCTGGACTAAATATGGCCGCGAGCAGTACTTC	CAWTKYGREQYF
NA	TRBJ2-1	NA	TRBV7-9	TGTGCCAGCCTCCGGACCAGCGTCAATGAGCAGTTCTTC	CASLRTSVNEQFF
NA	TRBJ2-3	TRBD1	TRBV6-5	TGTGCCAGCAGTTCCCCGGGACAGGGGGCAGATACGCAGTATTTT	CASSSPGQGADTQYF
NA	TRBJ2-5	TRBD1	TRBV9	TGTGCCAGCAGCGCATACAGATCCGGGACAGAAGAGACCCAGTACTTC	CASSAYRSGTEETQYF
NA	TRBJ2-2	NA	TRBV2	TGTGCCAGTAACCGGGACCTGGCGAACACCGGGGAGCTGTTTTTT	CASNRDLANTGELFF